These 30 T cell receptor beta chains came from one sample sequenced in a study of cytomegalovirus exposure and HLA in healthy donors. PCR used 60 Vbeta primers and 13 Jbeta primers. This table comes from immunoSEQ multiplex PCR, and its TCRdb copy is limited to in-frame clones, with some not included. The repertoire holds approximately 180,000 clones, 75% to 85% seen once, with approximately 5% in the top ten. The sequencing sample was made of PBMCs. These receptors were collected from a woman aged 18-29 years in good health and CMV-seropositive.

This chain connects TRBV28 to TRBJ1-4; D is unresolved. The germline V and J ends were trimmed by 7 bases and 0 bases, with 6 bases remaining between them. CDR1 and CDR2 from the germline V gene are MDHEN and SYDVKM. CDR3 size: 13 residues. CDR3: CASKSATNEKLFF. CDR3 nucleotide sequence: TGTGCCAGCAAATCGGCAACTAATGAAAAACTGTTTTTT.

The rearrangement joins TRBV29-1 to TRBJ1-1; the match to TRBD1 covers 11 bases. CDR1 and CDR2 from the germline V gene are SQVTM and ANQGSEA. V dropped 6 bases and J dropped 8; count of bases not matched to a gene: 5. The CDR3 runs to 12 residues. CDR3 region: CSVRDRGAEAFF. CDR3 DNA sequence: TGCAGCGTAAGGGACAGGGGGGCCGAAGCTTTCTTT.

The table lists this clone with a count of one. The chain combines TRBV10-3 with TRBJ2-2, with TRBD1 identical over 9 bases. Trimming removed 7 bases from V and 3 bases from J; junction bases left unmatched: 6. CDR1 ENHRY and CDR2 SYGVKD come from the germline V gene. This CDR3 spans 15 amino acids. The CDR3 here is CAIKGTGWDTGELFF. The CDR3 bases are TGTGCCATCAAAGGGACAGGGTGGGACACCGGGGAGCTGTTTTTT.

This clone has a single count. The chain couples TRBV25-1 to TRBJ2-6, with 7 positions matching TRBD1. Germline V lookup: CDR1 MGHDK, CDR2 SYGVNS. Trimming removed 3 bases from V and 0 bases from J; junction bases left unmatched: 5. The CDR3 runs 17 residues. DNA for the CDR3: TGTGCCAGCAGTGAGGAGGACAGGTCCTCTGGGGCCAACGTCCTGACTTTC. Encoded protein: CASSEEDRSSGANVLTF.

V usage is TRBV9 and J usage is TRBJ2-7; TRBD2 matches at 9 bases. The CDR3 totals 17 residues. The V and J ends lost 1 base and 4 bases, in that order; junction bases with no gene match: 12. Looked up from germline, CDR1 is SGDLS and CDR2 is YYNGEE. The CDR3: CASSVRSSGGPDYEQYF. The CDR3 region has the DNA TGTGCCAGCAGCGTACGTTCCAGCGGGGGGCCAGATTACGAGCAGTACTTC.

The V gene is TRBV6-5, the J gene TRBJ2-7, with a weak D call TRBD2 (6 bases). The germline V and J ends were trimmed by 2 bases and 3 bases, with 8 bases remaining between them. The CDR3 spans 13 residues. Germline lookup yields CDR1 MNHEY and CDR2 SVGAGI. The CDR3 bases are TGTGCCAGCAGTTACCGGCGGGGCTACGAGCAGTACTTC. Its translation: CASSYRRGYEQYF.

This sequence joins TRBV9 and TRBJ2-6, with D perhaps TRBD1 (6 bases). Germline CDR1 reads SGDLS; CDR2 reads YYNGEE. V was clipped by 0 bases and J by 2 bases, with 12 bases between them. The length of the CDR3 is 17 residues. CDR3 protein: CASSVVGTPTGANVLTF. Here the CDR3 DNA reads TGTGCCAGCAGCGTAGTCGGGACACCCACTGGGGCCAACGTCCTGACTTTC.

The gene calls are TRBV10-2 and TRBJ2-1; TRBD2 aligns across 10 bases. CDR1 is WSHSY and CDR2 is SAAADI in the germline V gene. Trimming took 3 bases from V and 8 from J; bases not matched to a gene: 13. The CDR3 is 17 amino acids. CDR3 bases: TGCGCCAGCAGTGAATGGCCTAGCGGGGGCACGAGTGATGAGCAGTTCTTC. It yields the protein CASSEWPSGGTSDEQFF.

The rearrangement links TRBV12-5 to TRBJ2-5; perhaps TRBD1 as D (5 bases). Per the germline V gene, CDR1 is LGHNT and CDR2 is FRNRAP. The CDR3 runs to 13 residues. Trimming removed 3 bases from V and 5 bases from J, with 10 bases in between. The CDR3 is CASGLGVGETQYF. CDR3 in DNA: TGTGCTAGTGGTTTAGGGGTGGGGGAGACCCAGTACTTC.

This clone came up a few times. The rearrangement joins TRBV30 to TRBJ2-7; maybe TRBD1 (5 bases). V was pared by 1 base and J by 2 bases, with 9 bases between. In germline, CDR1 is GTSNPN, CDR2 SVGIG (reference sequence). This CDR3 region has 13 residues. CDR3 sequence (DNA): TGTGCCTGGAGTGGCAGGGCGGCCTACGAGCAGTACTTC. Its protein is CAWSGRAAYEQYF.

V is TRBV21-1 and J is TRBJ1-3. TRBV21-1 is reported as a pseudogene. This CDR3 has 13 residues. CDR3: CASLYFVGNTIYF. The DNA of the CDR3 is TGTGCCAGCCTATACTTCGTTGGAAACACCATATATTTT.

This clone turned up a few times. The chain carries TRBV6-5 and TRBJ2-7; D might be TRBD2 (6 bases). This CDR3 spans 16 amino acids. Per the germline V gene, CDR1 is MNHEY and CDR2 is SVGAGI. V was clipped by 0 bases and J by 3 bases, with 15 bases between them. CDR3 loop: CASSYSGGMVGYEQYF. DNA for the CDR3: TGTGCCAGCAGTTACTCTGGGGGGATGGTCGGCTACGAGCAGTACTTC.

This clone appeared once. This chain's CDR3 is CATSLARGRGYGYTF. For the CDR3, the DNA is TGTGCCACCAGCCTTGCCCGGGGGAGAGGCTATGGCTACACCTTC. The rearrangement links TRBV15 to TRBJ1-2, with D possibly matching TRBD1 (5 bases). CDR3 length: 15 residues. V lost 5 bases and J lost 4, with 17 bases in between. In germline, CDR1 is LNHNV, CDR2 YYDKDF (reference sequence).

The V and J genes are TRBV7-9 and TRBJ2-5, with D unclear. The end of the DNA fits TRBJ2-7 better, so the J call may be wrong. Germline V lookup: CDR1 SEHNR, CDR2 FQNEAQ (reference sequence). The CDR3 has 14 amino acids. CDR3 bases: TGTGCCAGCAGCTTAGGAAGAGCCCCAAGCGAGCAGTACTTC. Amino acid sequence: CASSLGRAPSEQYF.

V is TRBV16 and J is TRBJ2-1; 9 nucleotides align to TRBD2. Germline CDR1 KGHSY, CDR2 FQNENV. There are 17 residues in the CDR3. V lost 0 bases to trimming and J lost 3 bases; unmatched junction nucleotides: 6. Written as DNA, the CDR3 is TGTGCCAGCAGCCAATCGTTGGCTAGCGGGGACTACAATGAGCAGTTCTTC. This sequence encodes CASSQSLASGDYNEQFF.

This chain links TRBV2 with TRBJ1-5; 9 bases align to TRBD1. The CDR3 covers 15 residues. Germline V gene sequence: CDR1 SNHLY, CDR2 FYNNEI. V lost 2 bases to trimming and J lost 7 bases; unmatched junction nucleotides: 6. This CDR3 is CASSERGTGFQPQHF. The CDR3 DNA reads TGTGCCAGCAGTGAACGCGGGACAGGGTTCCAGCCCCAGCATTTT.

CDR3: CASKTGTTEAFF. The CDR3 region has the DNA TGTGCCAGCAAAACAGGGACCACTGAAGCTTTCTTT. The J gene is TRBJ1-1, the V gene TRBV6-6; weak D call: TRBD1 (6 bases). V lost 7 bases, J lost 4 bases, and 10 bases lay in between. This CDR3 spans 12 amino acids. The germline gives CDR1 MNHNY, CDR2 SVGAGI (reference sequence).

The chain combines TRBV5-6 with TRBJ2-2; D ambiguous. CDR1 and CDR2 (germline): SGHDT, YYEEEE. V lost 0 bases, J lost 3 bases, and 9 bases lay in between. CDR3 length: 15 amino acids. The CDR3 is CASSLESVYTGELFF. The DNA for the CDR3 is TGTGCCAGCAGCTTGGAGTCAGTGTACACCGGGGAGCTGTTTTTT.

V gene TRBV15 combines with J gene TRBJ2-3; 7 nucleotides agree with TRBD1. Germline V lookup: CDR1 LNHNV, CDR2 YYDKDF (reference sequence). The V and J ends lost 3 bases and 1 base, in that order; junction bases with no gene match: 7. CDR3 size: 16 residues. CDR3 region: CATSSDTGDGTDTQYF. Written as DNA, the CDR3 is TGTGCCACCAGCAGCGACACAGGGGACGGCACAGATACGCAGTATTTT. The entire variable domain, with the rest obtained from reference TRBV15 and TRBJ2-3, is as follows: DAMVIQNPRYQVTQFGKPVTLSCSQTLNHNVMYWYQQKSSQAPKLLFHYYDKDFNNEADTPDNFQSRRPNTSFCFLDIRSPGLGDTAMYLCATSSDTGDGTDTQYFGPGTRLTVL.

The chain employs TRBV6-5 and TRBJ1-5; tentatively, D is TRBD1 (5 bases). Germline lookup yields CDR1 MNHEY and CDR2 SVGAGI. V lost 0 bases and J 6 bases, leaving 15 bases between the germline ends. The CDR3 consists of 16 residues. The CDR3 coding sequence is TGTGCCAGCAGTTACTCGAATCGGCAGGGTGGTCAGCCCCAGCATTTT. It specifies CASSYSNRQGGQPQHF.

CDR3 coding DNA: TGTGCCAGTAGCCTAGGATCCGGGACAGGGTACGAGCAGTACTTC. The encoded protein is CASSLGSGTGYEQYF. The chain joins TRBV19 to TRBJ2-7; the match to TRBD1 covers 9 bases. The V segment lost 6 bases and the J segment 4 bases; nucleotides outside the gene matches: 10. This CDR3 is built from 15 residues. Germline-derived CDR1 and CDR2 are LNHDA and SQIVND (reference sequence).

The chain couples TRBV7-6 to TRBJ2-5; TRBD2 aligns across 8 bases. V lost 5 bases to trimming and J lost 2 bases; unmatched junction nucleotides: 4. The CDR3 sequence is 14 residues long. Germline V lookup: CDR1 SGHVS, CDR2 FNYEAQ. CDR3 sequence reads: CASSSPGGQETQYF. The CDR3 nucleotides are TGTGCCAGCAGCAGTCCGGGGGGGCAAGAGACCCAGTACTTC.

This clone has just a few counts. This rearrangement joins TRBV7-2 to TRBJ1-3, with a weak D call TRBD1 (5 bases). The V and J ends lost 3 bases and 6 bases respectively, with 12 bases between them. There are 14 residues in the CDR3. Germline V CDR1 and CDR2: SGHTA, FQGNSA. The CDR3 nucleotides read TGTGCCAGCAGCTTCCCAGGGCTGGAAAACACCATATATTTT. Amino acids: CASSFPGLENTIYF.

The chain links TRBV5-6 to TRBJ1-4; a weak D match, TRBD1 (6 bases). CDR3 length: 15 residues. CDR1 is SGHDT and CDR2 is YYEEEE in the germline V gene. V dropped 3 bases and J dropped 0 bases, with 9 bases sitting between them. Here the CDR3 reads CASSSGHPTNEKLFF. In nucleotides, the CDR3 is TGTGCCAGCAGCTCGGGACATCCAACTAATGAAAAACTGTTTTTT.

The chain recombines TRBV4-3 with TRBJ1-1; D unresolved. The CDR3 contains 17 residues. V gave up 1 base and J gave up 0 bases, with 15 bases separating them. Germline loops: CDR1 LGHNA, CDR2 YSLEER. CDR3 region: CASSQATTSVMNTEAFF. The CDR3 DNA follows: TGCGCCAGCAGCCAAGCCACGACTAGCGTTATGAACACTGAAGCTTTCTTT.

The rearrangement joins TRBV5-6 to TRBJ2-5, with 10 bases fitting TRBD2. V shed 3 bases and J 1 base; nucleotides not matched to a gene: 0. CDR1 is SGHDT, CDR2 YYEEEE, per germline. This CDR3 is 14 amino acids long. The CDR3 bases are TGTGCCAGCAGCTCTAGCGGGGGCCAAGAGACCCAGTACTTC. Protein: CASSSSGGQETQYF.

This chain connects TRBV6-6 to TRBJ1-3; D is perhaps TRBD1 (6 bases). The CDR3 has 16 amino acids. The V end lost 6 bases, the J end lost 1 base, and 16 bases lay between the germline ends. CDR1 and CDR2 (germline): MNHNY, SVGAGI (reference sequence). In DNA, the CDR3 is TGTGCCAGCAGGGATGACAGGAAAATTTCTGGAAACACCATATATTTT. It yields the protein CASRDDRKISGNTIYF.

This chain uses TRBV2 with TRBJ1-2; 8 bases map to TRBD1. CDR1 is SNHLY, CDR2 FYNNEI, per germline. The V segment lost 2 bases and the J segment 5 bases; nucleotides outside the gene matches: 10. This CDR3 is built from 16 residues. CDR3 DNA: TGTGCCAGCAGTGAATATCTACAGGGGGAAAGGTATGGCTACACCTTC. The encoded protein is CASSEYLQGERYGYTF.

The genes are TRBV5-3 and TRBJ1-5; D might be TRBD1 (6 bases). TRBV5-3 falls under the ORF class, with uncertain function. The length of the CDR3 is 19 residues. V gave up 1 base and J gave up 1 base, with 21 bases separating them. This chain's CDR3 is CARSLSDWPGESSNQPQHF. The CDR3 bases are TGTGCCAGAAGCTTGAGCGACTGGCCAGGGGAATCCAGCAATCAGCCCCAGCATTTT.

The chain's CDR3 is CASSRDSPDTQYF. In DNA, the CDR3 is TGCGCCAGCAGCAGGGACTCCCCAGATACGCAGTATTTT. This chain joins TRBV5-1 and TRBJ2-3, with a tentative D call TRBD2 (6 bases). Germline lookup yields CDR1 SGHRS and CDR2 YFSETQ. The CDR3 spans 13 residues. Trimming removed 4 bases from V and 4 bases from J, with 10 bases in between.